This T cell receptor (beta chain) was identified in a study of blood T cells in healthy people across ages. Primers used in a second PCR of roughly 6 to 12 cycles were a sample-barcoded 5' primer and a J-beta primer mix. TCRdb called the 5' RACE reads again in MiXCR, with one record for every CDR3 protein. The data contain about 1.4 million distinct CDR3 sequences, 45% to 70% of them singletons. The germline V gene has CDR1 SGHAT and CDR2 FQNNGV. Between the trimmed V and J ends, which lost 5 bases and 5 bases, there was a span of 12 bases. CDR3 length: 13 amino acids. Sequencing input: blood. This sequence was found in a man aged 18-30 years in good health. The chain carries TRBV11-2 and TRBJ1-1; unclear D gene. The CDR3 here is CASSPDPKTEAFF. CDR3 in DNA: TGTGCCAGCAGCCCCGATCCCAAGACTGAAGCTTTCTTT.